This is a list of T cell receptor beta chains from one sample in a study of blood T cell repertoires in COVID-19. The method was immunoSEQ multiplex PCR; TCRdb's version includes in-frame clones alone and lacks a portion of them. The sample carries approximately 65,000 clones, 89% recorded once. The sample taken for sequencing was peripheral blood. The receptors here all came from a woman aged 45-60 years with active COVID-19. Each CDR3 is given with its conserved first and last residue. The D gene is left open where the match is weak. Clone size is given for some rows only: seen once, a few or many times, or a class if the clone is expanded.

TRBJ1-4	TRBV24-1	TRBD1	.	CATSDWDRSNEKLFF	TGTGCCACCAGTGATTGGGACAGGAGTAATGAAAAACTGTTTTTT
TRBJ1-1	TRBV3-1/TRBV3-2	TRBD1	.	CASSQDLGQGATEAFF	TGTGCCAGCAGCCAAGATCTGGGCCAGGGGGCCACTGAAGCTTTCTTT
TRBJ2-4	TRBV29-1	.	.	CSVDPGAGASKNIQYF	TGCAGCGTTGACCCCGGGGCAGGGGCTAGCAAAAACATTCAGTACTTC
TRBJ2-1	TRBV3-1/TRBV3-2	TRBD2	.	CATGRAENEQFF	TGTGCAACCGGGAGGGCTGAGAATGAGCAGTTCTTC
TRBJ2-1	TRBV2	.	.	CASKTEASYNEQFF	TGTGCCAGCAAAACCGAAGCCTCCTACAATGAGCAGTTCTTC
TRBJ1-1	TRBV29-1	.	.	CSSKLPGRMNTEAFF	TGCAGCTCCAAGTTGCCAGGGAGGATGAACACTGAAGCTTTCTTT
TRBJ2-3	TRBV19	.	.	CASGTGRFGTQYF	TGTGCCAGTGGTACAGGGCGGTTTGGTACGCAGTATTTT
TRBJ2-7	TRBV5-4	TRBD2	.	CASSLVYSGKYEQYF	TGTGCCAGCAGCCTAGTCTATAGCGGGAAGTACGAGCAGTACTTC
TRBJ2-3	TRBV2	TRBD2	.	CASSGLSSGSDTQYF	TGTGCCAGCAGTGGTCTGTCTAGCGGATCAGATACGCAGTATTTT
TRBJ2-1	TRBV6-1	TRBD2	.	CASSELAGGLINEQFF	TGTGCCAGCAGTGAACTGGCGGGAGGTTTGATCAATGAGCAGTTCTTC
TRBJ2-3	TRBV19	.	.	CASRPRVAGGTDTQYF	TGTGCCAGTAGGCCGAGGGTAGCAGGGGGCACAGATACGCAGTATTTT
TRBJ2-1	TRBV6-4	.	.	CASRRDPGAEQFF	TGTGCCAGCAGGCGGGACCCCGGGGCTGAGCAGTTCTTC
TRBJ1-1	TRBV5-1	TRBD1	.	CASSWGTGGTEAFF	TGCGCCAGCAGCTGGGGGACAGGAGGGACTGAAGCTTTCTTT
TRBJ1-6	TRBV7-8	.	.	CASSPNPGDYNSPLHF	TGTGCCAGCAGCCCCAACCCGGGTGATTATAATTCACCCCTCCACTTT
TRBJ2-2	TRBV19	.	.	CASRRRPGRWTNTGELFF	TGTGCCAGTAGACGAAGGCCAGGGAGGTGGACGAACACCGGGGAGCTGTTTTTT
TRBJ2-7	TRBV5-1	.	.	CASTPPGLLYEQYF	TGCGCCAGCACCCCACCGGGACTCCTTTACGAGCAGTACTTC
TRBJ1-2	TRBV19	TRBD1	once	CASSIGLDRVGGYTF	TGTGCCAGTAGTATCGGTTTGGACAGGGTAGGCGGCTACACCTTC
TRBJ2-7	TRBV18	TRBD1	.	CASSYPGQGISYEQYF	TGTGCCAGCTCATATCCGGGACAGGGGATCTCCTACGAGCAGTACTTC
TRBJ2-5	TRBV27	TRBD2	.	CASSARPGLAGLIQETQYF	TGTGCCAGCAGTGCGCGACCGGGACTAGCGGGACTGATACAAGAGACCCAGTACTTC
TRBJ2-1	TRBV6-6	.	.	CASSYYNLDEQFF	TGTGCCAGCAGTTACTACAATCTGGATGAGCAGTTCTTC
TRBJ1-1	TRBV5-5	.	.	CASSFVVNTEAFF	TGTGCCAGCAGCTTTGTCGTGAACACTGAAGCTTTCTTT
TRBJ2-7	TRBV7-9	TRBD1	.	CASSLADLAGTGGRYEQYF	TGTGCCAGCAGCTTAGCTGACTTGGCTGGGACAGGGGGCAGGTACGAGCAGTACTTC
TRBJ2-1	TRBV10-3	TRBD2	.	CAITSGTYNEQFF	TGTGCCATCACTAGCGGGACGTACAATGAGCAGTTCTTC
TRBJ2-5	TRBV27	TRBD2	.	CASSLRTSGRGLVRQYF	TGTGCCAGCAGTTTACGGACTAGCGGGAGGGGGCTAGTGAGACAGTACTTC
TRBJ2-7	TRBV3-1/TRBV3-2	TRBD1	.	CASSLGQDLYEQYF	TGTGCCAGCAGCCTGGGACAGGACTTGTACGAGCAGTACTTC
TRBJ2-3	TRBV19	.	.	CASSMTARHTDTQYF	TGTGCCAGTAGTATGACCGCCAGACACACAGATACGCAGTATTTT
TRBJ1-4	TRBV30	TRBD1	.	CAWSGRGLKLFF	TGTGCCTGGAGCGGAAGGGGGCTAAAACTGTTTTTT
TRBJ2-7	TRBV19	.	.	CASSMRSSPTLEQYF	TGTGCCAGTAGTATGAGGTCATCCCCCACTCTCGAGCAGTACTTC
TRBJ1-4	TRBV6-4	.	.	CASSDSTGTNEKLFF	TGTGCCAGCAGTGACTCAACAGGTACTAATGAAAAACTGTTTTTT
TRBJ1-6	TRBV19	TRBD1	.	CASRPPGTGANSPLHF	TGTGCCAGTCGACCCCCCGGGACAGGGGCTAATTCACCCCTCCACTTT
TRBJ1-1	TRBV28	.	.	CASSLTTGMNTEAFF	TGTGCCAGCAGTTTGACGACAGGCATGAACACTGAAGCTTTCTTT
TRBJ1-1	TRBV19	TRBD1	.	CASSRGDRGTEAFF	TGTGCCAGTAGCCGGGGGGACAGGGGGACTGAAGCTTTCTTT
TRBJ1-1	TRBV3-1/TRBV3-2	.	once	CASRITSGGQEAFF	TGTGCCAGCAGGATTACCTCCGGAGGGCAGGAGGCTTTCTTT
TRBJ1-2	TRBV12-3/TRBV12-4	.	.	CASSFQGAYGYTF	TGTGCCAGCAGTTTTCAAGGGGCCTATGGCTACACCTTC
TRBJ1-1	TRBV30	.	once	CAWSVPYIRGNTEAFF	TGTGCCTGGAGTGTACCTTATATCAGAGGGAACACTGAAGCTTTCTTT
TRBJ2-1	TRBV6-6	.	.	CASSQPGSAITYNEQFF	TGTGCCAGCAGTCAACCGGGATCCGCTATTACCTACAATGAGCAGTTCTTC
TRBJ2-1	TRBV6-5	TRBD1	.	CASSTGTGRNNEQFF	TGTGCCAGCAGTACCGGGACAGGGAGAAACAATGAGCAGTTCTTC
TRBJ1-1	TRBV7-8	TRBD1	.	CASSTDRGLNTEAFF	TGTGCCAGCAGCACAGACAGGGGCCTGAACACTGAAGCTTTCTTT
TRBJ2-6	TRBV10-1	.	few	CASSQGGPSGANVLTF	TGCGCCAGCAGCCAAGGGGGACCCTCTGGGGCCAACGTCCTGACTTTC
TRBJ2-2	TRBV27	.	once	CASSLLAVTGELFF	TGTGCCAGCAGTCTCTTAGCGGTCACCGGGGAGCTGTTTTTT
TRBJ2-5	TRBV28	TRBD1	.	CASSSRDRGGETQYF	TGTGCCAGCAGTTCCCGGGACAGGGGAGGAGAGACCCAGTACTTC
TRBJ2-1	TRBV4-2	TRBD2	once	CASSQEVGLADNEQFF	TGTGCCAGCAGCCAAGAAGTGGGACTAGCGGACAATGAGCAGTTCTTC
TRBJ2-3	TRBV7-2	.	.	CASSGWRGAHKLDTQYF	TGTGCCAGCAGCGGATGGCGCGGGGCCCACAAGTTAGATACGCAGTATTTT
TRBJ2-5	TRBV2	.	.	CASSYQNQETQYF	TGTGCCAGCAGTTACCAGAACCAAGAGACCCAGTACTTC
TRBJ2-1	TRBV5-1	TRBD1	.	CASSPIDRDNEQFF	TGCGCCAGCAGCCCAATCGACAGGGATAATGAGCAGTTCTTC
TRBJ2-1	TRBV9	TRBD2	.	CASSVGTSGPGGQFF	TGTGCCAGCAGCGTGGGGACTAGCGGGCCTGGGGGGCAGTTCTTC
TRBJ2-2	TRBV10-1	TRBD1	.	CASSGQGGTGELFF	TGCGCCAGCAGTGGACAGGGTGGCACCGGGGAGCTGTTTTTT
TRBJ1-5	TRBV2	TRBD1	.	CASRQGADQPQHF	TGTGCCAGCAGACAGGGGGCAGATCAGCCCCAGCATTTT
TRBJ2-2	TRBV29-1	TRBD1	.	CSALKQGAGTGELFF	TGCAGCGCCCTGAAACAGGGGGCAGGAACCGGGGAGCTGTTTTTT
TRBJ2-7	TRBV29-1	TRBD1	.	CSVDTTGGPYEQYF	TGCAGCGTTGATACTACAGGGGGTCCCTACGAGCAGTACTTC
TRBJ2-1	TRBV7-3	.	.	CASSQGNEQFF	TGTGCCAGCAGTCAGGGGAATGAGCAGTTCTTC
TRBJ2-1	TRBV14	.	.	CASSPGAYNEQFF	TGTGCCAGCAGCCCCGGGGCCTACAATGAGCAGTTCTTC
TRBJ1-6	TRBV2	.	.	CASSVADNSPLHF	TGTGCCAGCAGTGTCGCGGATAATTCACCCCTCCACTTT
TRBJ1-2	TRBV6-1	TRBD1	.	CASSDYRGSGYTF	TGTGCCAGCAGTGATTACAGGGGTAGTGGCTACACCTTC
TRBJ2-2	TRBV2	TRBD2	.	CASSEALAGAGELFF	TGTGCCAGCAGTGAAGCGCTAGCGGGAGCCGGGGAGCTGTTTTTT